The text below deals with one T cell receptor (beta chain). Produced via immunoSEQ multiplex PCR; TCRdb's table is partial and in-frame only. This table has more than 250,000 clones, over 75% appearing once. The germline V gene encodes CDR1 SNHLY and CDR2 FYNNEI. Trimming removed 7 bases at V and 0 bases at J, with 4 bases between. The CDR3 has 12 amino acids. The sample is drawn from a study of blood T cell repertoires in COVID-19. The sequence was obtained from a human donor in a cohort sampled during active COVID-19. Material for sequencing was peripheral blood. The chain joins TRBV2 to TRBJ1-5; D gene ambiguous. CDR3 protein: CASTVSNQPQHF. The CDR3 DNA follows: TGTGCCAGCACCGTTAGCAATCAGCCCCAGCATTTT.